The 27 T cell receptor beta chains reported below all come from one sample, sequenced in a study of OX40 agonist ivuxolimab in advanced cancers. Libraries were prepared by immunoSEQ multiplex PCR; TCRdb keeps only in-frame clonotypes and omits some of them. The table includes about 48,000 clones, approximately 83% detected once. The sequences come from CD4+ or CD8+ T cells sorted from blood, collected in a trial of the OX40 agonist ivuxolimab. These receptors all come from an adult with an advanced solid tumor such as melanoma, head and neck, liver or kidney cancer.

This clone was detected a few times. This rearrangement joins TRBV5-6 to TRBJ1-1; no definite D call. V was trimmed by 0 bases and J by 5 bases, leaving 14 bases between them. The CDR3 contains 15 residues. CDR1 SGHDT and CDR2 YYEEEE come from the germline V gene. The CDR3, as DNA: TGTGCCAGCAGCTTGGCCCCCGGGTTGGAGACTGAAGCTTTCTTT. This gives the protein CASSLAPGLETEAFF.

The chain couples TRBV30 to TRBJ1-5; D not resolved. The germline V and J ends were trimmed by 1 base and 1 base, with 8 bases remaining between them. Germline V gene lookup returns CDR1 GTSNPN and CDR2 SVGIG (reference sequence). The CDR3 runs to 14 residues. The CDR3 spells CAWSGLRSNQPQHF. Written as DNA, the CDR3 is TGTGCCTGGAGTGGCCTTCGGAGCAATCAGCCCCAGCATTTT.

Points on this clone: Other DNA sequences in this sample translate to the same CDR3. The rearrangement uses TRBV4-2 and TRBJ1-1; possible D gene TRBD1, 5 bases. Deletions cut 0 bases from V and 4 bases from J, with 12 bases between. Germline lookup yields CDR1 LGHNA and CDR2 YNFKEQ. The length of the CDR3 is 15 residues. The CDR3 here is CASSQEGTPGTEAFF. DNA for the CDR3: TGTGCCAGCAGCCAAGAAGGGACTCCGGGCACTGAAGCTTTCTTT.

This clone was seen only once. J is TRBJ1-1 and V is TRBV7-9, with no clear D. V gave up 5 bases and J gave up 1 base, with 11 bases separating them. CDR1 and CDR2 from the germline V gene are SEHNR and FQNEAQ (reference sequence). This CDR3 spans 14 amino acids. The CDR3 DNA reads TGTGCCAGCAGCCTCTTTGTGGCGAACACTGAAGCTTTCTTT. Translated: CASSLFVANTEAFF.

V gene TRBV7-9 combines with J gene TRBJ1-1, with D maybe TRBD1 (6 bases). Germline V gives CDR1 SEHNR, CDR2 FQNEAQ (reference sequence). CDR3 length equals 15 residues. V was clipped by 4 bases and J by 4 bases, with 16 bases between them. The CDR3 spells CASSYTGLRGTEAFF. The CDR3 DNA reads TGTGCCAGCAGCTACACCGGGCTCAGGGGCACTGAAGCTTTCTTT.

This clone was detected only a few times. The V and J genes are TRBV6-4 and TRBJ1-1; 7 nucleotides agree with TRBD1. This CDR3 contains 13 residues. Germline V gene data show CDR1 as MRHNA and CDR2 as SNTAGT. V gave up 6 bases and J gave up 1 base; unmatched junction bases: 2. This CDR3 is CASRDRPNTEAFF. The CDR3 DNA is TGTGCCAGCAGGGACAGGCCGAACACTGAAGCTTTCTTT.

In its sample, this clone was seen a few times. The CDR3 sequence is CASTPWSGGITEAFF. The CDR3, as DNA: TGCGCCAGCACCCCATGGTCAGGGGGGATAACTGAAGCTTTCTTT. The chain joins TRBV5-1 to TRBJ1-1; TRBD1 aligns across 7 bases. After removal of 6 bases from V and 5 bases from J, the junction contained 13 bases not matched to a gene. Looked up from germline, CDR1 is SGHRS and CDR2 is YFSETQ. This CDR3 is 15 amino acids long.

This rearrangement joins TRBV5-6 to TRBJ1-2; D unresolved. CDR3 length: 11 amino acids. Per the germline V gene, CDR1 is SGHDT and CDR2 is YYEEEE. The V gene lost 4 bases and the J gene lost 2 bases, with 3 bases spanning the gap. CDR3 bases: TGTGCCAGCAGCACGAACTATGGCTACACCTTC. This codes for CASSTNYGYTF.

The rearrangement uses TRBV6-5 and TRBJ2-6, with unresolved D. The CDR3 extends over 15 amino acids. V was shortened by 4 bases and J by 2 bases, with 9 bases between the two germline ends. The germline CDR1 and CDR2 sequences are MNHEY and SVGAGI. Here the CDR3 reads CASSSLWTGANVLTF. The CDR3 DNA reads TGTGCCAGCAGTTCTCTATGGACTGGGGCCAACGTCCTGACTTTC.

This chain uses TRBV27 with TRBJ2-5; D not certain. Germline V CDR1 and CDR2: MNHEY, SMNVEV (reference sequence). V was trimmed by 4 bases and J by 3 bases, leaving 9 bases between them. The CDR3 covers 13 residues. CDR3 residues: CASSSNVKETQYF. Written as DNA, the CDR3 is TGTGCCAGCAGTTCCAACGTAAAAGAGACCCAGTACTTC.

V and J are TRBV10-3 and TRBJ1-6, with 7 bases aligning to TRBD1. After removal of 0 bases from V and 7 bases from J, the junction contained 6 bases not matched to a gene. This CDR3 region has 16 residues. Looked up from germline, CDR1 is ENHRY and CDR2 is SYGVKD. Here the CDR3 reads CAISESPGQLNSPLHF. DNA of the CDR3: TGTGCCATCAGTGAGTCGCCGGGACAGTTGAATTCACCCCTCCACTTT.

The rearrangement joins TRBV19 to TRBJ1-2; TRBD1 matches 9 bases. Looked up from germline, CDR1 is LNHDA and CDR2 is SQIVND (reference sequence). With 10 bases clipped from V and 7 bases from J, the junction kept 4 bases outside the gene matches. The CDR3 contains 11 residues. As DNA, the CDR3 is TGTGCCATTCGGGACAGGGCTGGCTACACCTTC. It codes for CAIRDRAGYTF.

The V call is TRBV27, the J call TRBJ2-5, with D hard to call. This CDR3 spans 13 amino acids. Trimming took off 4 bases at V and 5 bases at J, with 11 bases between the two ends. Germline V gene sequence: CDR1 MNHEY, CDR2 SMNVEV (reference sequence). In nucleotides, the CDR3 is TGTGCCAGCAGTTCCCTCCCGGCGGAGACCCAGTACTTC. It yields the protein CASSSLPAETQYF.

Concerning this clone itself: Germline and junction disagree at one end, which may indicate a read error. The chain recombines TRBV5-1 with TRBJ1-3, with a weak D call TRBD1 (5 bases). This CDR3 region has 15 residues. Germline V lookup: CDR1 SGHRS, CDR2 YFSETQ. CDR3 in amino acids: CASSIYGRGGSTIYF. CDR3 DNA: TGCGCCAGCAGCATATACGGGAGGGGAGGAAGCACCATATATTTT.

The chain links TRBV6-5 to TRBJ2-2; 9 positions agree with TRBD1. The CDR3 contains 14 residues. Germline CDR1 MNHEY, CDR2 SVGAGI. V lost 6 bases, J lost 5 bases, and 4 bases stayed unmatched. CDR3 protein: CASRSGQGTGELFF. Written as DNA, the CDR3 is TGTGCCAGCAGATCGGGACAGGGAACCGGGGAGCTGTTTTTT.

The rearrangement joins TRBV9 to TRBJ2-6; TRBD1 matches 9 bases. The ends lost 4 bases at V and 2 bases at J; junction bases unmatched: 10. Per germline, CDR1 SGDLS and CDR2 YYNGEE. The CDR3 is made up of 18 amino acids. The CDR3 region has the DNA TGTGCCAGCAGCCCCCGGGACAGGGAGGGGGCTGGGGCCAACGTCCTGACTTTC. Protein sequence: CASSPRDREGAGANVLTF.

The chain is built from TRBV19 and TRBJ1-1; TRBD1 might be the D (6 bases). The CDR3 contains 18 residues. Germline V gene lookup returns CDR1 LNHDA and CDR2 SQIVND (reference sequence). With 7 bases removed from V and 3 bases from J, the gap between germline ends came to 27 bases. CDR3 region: CASTPGRKGGKGYTEAFF. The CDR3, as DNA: TGTGCCAGTACCCCAGGAAGGAAAGGGGGAAAGGGTTACACTGAAGCTTTCTTT.

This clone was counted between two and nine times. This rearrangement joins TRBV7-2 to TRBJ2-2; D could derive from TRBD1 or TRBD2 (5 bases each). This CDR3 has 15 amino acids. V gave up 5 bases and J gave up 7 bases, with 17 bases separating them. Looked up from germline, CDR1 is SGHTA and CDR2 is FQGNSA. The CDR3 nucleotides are TGTGCCAGCAGCGCCGCAGGTGGGACGGGCGGGGAGCTGTTTTTT. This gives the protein CASSAAGGTGGELFF.

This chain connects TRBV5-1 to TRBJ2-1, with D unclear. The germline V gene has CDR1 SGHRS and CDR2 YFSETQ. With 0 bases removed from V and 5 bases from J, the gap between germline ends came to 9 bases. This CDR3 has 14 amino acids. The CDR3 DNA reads TGCGCCAGCAGCTTGGATAGACCTGACAATGAGCAGTTCTTC. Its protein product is CASSLDRPDNEQFF.

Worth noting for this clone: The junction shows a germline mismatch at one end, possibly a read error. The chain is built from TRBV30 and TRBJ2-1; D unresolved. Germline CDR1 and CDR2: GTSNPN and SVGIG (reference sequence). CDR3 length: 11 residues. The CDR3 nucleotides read TGTGCCTGGAGTGTACGGGCAGTAGGGCTCTTC. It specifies CAWSVRAVGLF.

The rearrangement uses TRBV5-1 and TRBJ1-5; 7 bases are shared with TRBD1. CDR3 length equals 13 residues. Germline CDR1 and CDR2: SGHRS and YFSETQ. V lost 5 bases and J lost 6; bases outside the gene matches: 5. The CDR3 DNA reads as TGCGCCAGCAGTTTGACAGGGCTTCAGCCCCAGCATTTT. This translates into CASSLTGLQPQHF.

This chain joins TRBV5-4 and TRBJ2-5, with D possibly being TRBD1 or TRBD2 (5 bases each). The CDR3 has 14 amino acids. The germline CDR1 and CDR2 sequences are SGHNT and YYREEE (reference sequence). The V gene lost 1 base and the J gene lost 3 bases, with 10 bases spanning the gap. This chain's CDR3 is CASSLTGAEETQYF. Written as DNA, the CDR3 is TGTGCCAGCAGCTTGACCGGGGCCGAAGAGACCCAGTACTTC.

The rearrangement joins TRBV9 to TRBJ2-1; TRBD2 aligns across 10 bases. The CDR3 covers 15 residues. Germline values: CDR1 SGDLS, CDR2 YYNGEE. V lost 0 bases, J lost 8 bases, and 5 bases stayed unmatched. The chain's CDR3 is CASSVVSGGAYEQFF. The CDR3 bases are TGTGCCAGCAGCGTAGTCAGCGGGGGGGCTTATGAGCAGTTCTTC.

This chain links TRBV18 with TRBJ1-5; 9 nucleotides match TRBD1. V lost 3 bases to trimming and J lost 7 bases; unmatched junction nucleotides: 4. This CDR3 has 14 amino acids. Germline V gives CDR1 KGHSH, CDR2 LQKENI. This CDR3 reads CASSPSGTGQPQHF. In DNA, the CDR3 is TGTGCCAGCTCACCCTCCGGGACAGGGCAGCCCCAGCATTTT.

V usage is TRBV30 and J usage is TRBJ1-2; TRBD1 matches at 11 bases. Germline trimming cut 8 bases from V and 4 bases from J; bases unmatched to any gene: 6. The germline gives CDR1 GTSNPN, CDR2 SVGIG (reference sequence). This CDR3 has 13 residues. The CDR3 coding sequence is TGTGCCGGATCCGGGACAGGGGGCTATGGCTACACCTTC. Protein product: CAGSGTGGYGYTF. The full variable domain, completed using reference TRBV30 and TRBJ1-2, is SQTIHQWPATLVQPVGSPLSLECTVEGTSNPNLYWYRQAAGRGLQLLFYSVGIGQISSEVPQNLSASRPQDRQFILSSKKLLLSDSGFYLCAGSGTGGYGYTFGSGTRLTVV.

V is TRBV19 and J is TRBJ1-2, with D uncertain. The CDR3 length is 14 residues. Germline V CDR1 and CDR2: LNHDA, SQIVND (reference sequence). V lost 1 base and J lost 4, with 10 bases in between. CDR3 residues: CASSIVAGAYGYTF. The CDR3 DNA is TGTGCCAGTAGTATAGTGGCAGGTGCCTATGGCTACACCTTC. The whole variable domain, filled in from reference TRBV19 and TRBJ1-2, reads DGGITQSPKYLFRKEGQNVTLSCEQNLNHDAMYWYRQDPGQGLRLIYYSQIVNDFQKGDIAEGYSVSREKKESFPLTVTSAQKNPTAFYLCASSIVAGAYGYTFGSGTRLTVV.

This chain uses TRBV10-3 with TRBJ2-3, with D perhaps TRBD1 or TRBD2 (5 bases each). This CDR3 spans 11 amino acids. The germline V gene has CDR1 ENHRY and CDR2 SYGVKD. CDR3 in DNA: TGTGCAATCGGGGCCACAGATACGCAGTATTTT. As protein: CAIGATDTQYF.